Given below is one T cell receptor (beta chain) in context. In the study's own analysis: Nucleated cell counts were estimated from reference gene primer amplification. Profiling relied on immunoSEQ multiplex PCR, and the TCRdb table lists in-frame clones only, not all of them. V, J and clone size reflect that table, while D and trimming were determined from the DNA. There are around 60,000 clones in the sample; about 74% occur only once, and 28% lies in the top ten. These data belong to a study of blood T cell repertoires in COVID-19. About the research overall: COVID-19 samples, acute and convalescent, were from the United States, Italy and Spain.

The CDR3 is 14 amino acids. CDR1 is LNHDA, CDR2 SQIVND, per germline (reference sequence). V dropped 0 bases and J dropped 7 bases, with 12 bases sitting between them. This TCR was sampled from a woman over 75 with acute or convalescent COVID-19. The sample comprised peripheral blood. This rearrangement joins TRBV19 to TRBJ1-2; D is uncertain. The CDR3 region is CASSIDSRTVGYTF. The CDR3 coding sequence is TGTGCCAGTAGTATAGATTCCCGGACTGTTGGCTACACCTTC.